This TCR beta chain is drawn from a study of T cells in localized non-small cell lung cancer (dated by TCRdb to the early 2020s). Regarding the research as a whole: The study examined T cell repertoires in approximately 240 patients with early-stage NSCLC and compared tumors with uninvolved tumor-adjacent lungs. The cohort was made up of about 240 treatment-naive NSCLC patients whose localized lung tumors had been resected. Of the NSCLC patients, over 120 were male and approximately 97 were female, and the mean age was around 70 years. Results and caveats for the whole study, not just this receptor: A median of 57 of the top 100 tumor clones were detected in paired uninvolved adjacent lung, and some 29 of these tumor clones were also found among the top 100 clones of the paired uninvolved adjacent lung. Uninvolved tumor-adjacent lung showed the highest T cell clonality, higher than tumor, which suggests more focused antigenic responses in the uninvolved tumor-adjacent lung. Because the study design was exploratory, TCR variables were selected using unadjusted p-values without false-discovery rate correction. Because multi-region tumor sequencing was not performed, intratumor heterogeneity could not be ruled out. Higher T cell density in blood was associated with longer overall survival, whereas higher clonality in adjacent lung was associated with shorter survival.

TCR beta CDR3 regions were sequenced from DNA using the immunoSEQ Assay. Per the source publication's procedure: T cell density was computed as TCR beta template counts normalized to usable DNA estimated by amplifying housekeeping genes. The preseqR package was used to estimate richness by extrapolating to 400,000 templates for PBMC samples and to 120,000 templates for tissue samples. Clonality was defined as one minus Pielou's evenness. Tissue-enriched TCRs were identified by differential abundance testing using productive amino-acid clonotypes, minimum total count 5 and alpha 0.1. The Jaccard Index and the Morisita Overlap Index were used to measure how much the repertoires overlapped between compartments. TCR beta CDR3s were clustered by GLIPH together with public tetramer-defined viral CDR3s, and at least three viral sequences plus V-gene enrichment were required for viral motifs. The clones in this table, taken by TCRdb from immuneACCESS, are in-frame only. Not every clone is retained; where verified, under half of the shortfall comes from an unresolved V gene, and the cause of the rest is unknown. The V and J calls and clone size come from that table; D and trimming were worked out from the DNA. The sample includes about 40,000 clones, with about 76% observed a single time. In total, the top ten clones hold under 7.5% of the sample.

Via the germline V gene (reference sequence), CDR1 is SGHNT and CDR2 YYREEE. V is cut by 0 bases and J by 4 bases, and the space between the germline ends is 10 bases. The CDR3 spans 14 residues, from the cysteine through the phenylalanine. Only the CDR3 DNA is retained, 42 bases long and in frame from the first base. At diagnosis, tumor, uninvolved tumor-adjacent lung and peripheral blood were collected and then preserved as a mix of FFPE and fresh-frozen material. Blood samples were analyzed as peripheral blood mononuclear cells for TCR repertoire profiling. Concerning this clone itself: Its antigen is currently not known. It has no much larger one-base neighbor in the sample; base qualities were not kept.

The TCR originated in a male donor older than 55 with stage II lung adenocarcinoma. The chain links TRBV5-4 with TRBJ1-1; the D gene cannot be resolved reliably. This specimen consisted of peripheral blood mononuclear cells, obtained before any cancer treatment. At the DNA level, the sequence is TGTGCCAGCAGCTTGGTAATAGGAGGCACTGAAGCTTTCTTT. Its protein reads: CASSLVIGGTEAFF.